This TCR beta chain was sequenced for a study of blood T cell repertoires in COVID-19. On the study more broadly: Specimens from acute and convalescent COVID-19 originated in the United States, Italy and Spain.

Participants spanned ages about 18 to 100 years and resided in around 25 US areas. This CDR3 region has 10 residues. V lost 6 bases, J lost 9 bases, and 6 bases lay in between. CDR1 and CDR2 from the germline V gene are MNHEY and SVGAGI. Clones were sequenced by immunoSEQ multiplex PCR, and TCRdb holds only the in-frame ones, with some missing. The sample holds 220,000 or so clones, about four fifths seen once. The source of this sequence is a woman in her thirties or forties with acute COVID-19. The chain carries TRBV6-5 and TRBJ2-1; no firm D call. The sample taken for sequencing was PBMCs or T cells enriched from blood (not recorded which). DNA of the CDR3: TGTGCCAGCAGGGGCGTTGAGCAGTTCTTC. It specifies CASRGVEQFF.